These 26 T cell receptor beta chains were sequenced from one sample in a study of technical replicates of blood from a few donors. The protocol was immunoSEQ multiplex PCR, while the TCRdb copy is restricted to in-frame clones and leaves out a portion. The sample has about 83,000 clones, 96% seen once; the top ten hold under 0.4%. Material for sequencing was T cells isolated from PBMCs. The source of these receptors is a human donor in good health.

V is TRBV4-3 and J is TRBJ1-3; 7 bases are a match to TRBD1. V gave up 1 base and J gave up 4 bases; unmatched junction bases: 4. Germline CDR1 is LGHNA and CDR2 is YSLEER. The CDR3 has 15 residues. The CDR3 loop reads CASSQVDRDGNTIYF. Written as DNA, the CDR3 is TGCGCCAGCAGCCAAGTCGACAGGGACGGAAACACCATATATTTT.

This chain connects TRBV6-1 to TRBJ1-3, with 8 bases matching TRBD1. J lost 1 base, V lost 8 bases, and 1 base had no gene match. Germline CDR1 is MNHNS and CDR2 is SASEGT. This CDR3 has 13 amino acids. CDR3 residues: CASRTGSGNTIYF. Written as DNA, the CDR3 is TGTGCCAGCCGGACAGGGTCTGGAAACACCATATATTTT.

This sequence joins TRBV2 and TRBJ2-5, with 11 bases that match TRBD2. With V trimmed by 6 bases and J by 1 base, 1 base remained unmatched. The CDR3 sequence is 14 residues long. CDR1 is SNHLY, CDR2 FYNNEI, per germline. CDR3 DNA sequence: TGTGCCAGCAGGGGGACTAGCGGCCAAGAGACCCAGTACTTC. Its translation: CASRGTSGQETQYF.

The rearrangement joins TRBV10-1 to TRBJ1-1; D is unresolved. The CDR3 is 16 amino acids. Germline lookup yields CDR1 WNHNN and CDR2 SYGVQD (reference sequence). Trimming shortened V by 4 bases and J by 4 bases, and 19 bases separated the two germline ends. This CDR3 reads CASSVSDSGAPTEAFF. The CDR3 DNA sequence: TGCGCCAGCAGTGTGTCGGATTCGGGAGCCCCCACTGAAGCTTTCTTT.

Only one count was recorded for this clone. The CDR3, as DNA: TGTGCCAGCAGCTTAGCGGAGAGCTCCTACGAGCAGTACTTC. Translating gives CASSLAESSYEQYF. The chain is built from TRBV11-1 and TRBJ2-7, with D hard to call. Germline V lookup: CDR1 SGHAT, CDR2 FQDESV (reference sequence). The CDR3 consists of 14 residues. Trimming left V 0 bases short and J 0 bases short, with 6 bases between.

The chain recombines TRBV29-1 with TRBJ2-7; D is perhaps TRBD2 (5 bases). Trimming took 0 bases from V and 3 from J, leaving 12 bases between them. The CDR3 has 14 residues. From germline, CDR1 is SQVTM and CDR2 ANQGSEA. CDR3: CSVEDREYGYEQYF. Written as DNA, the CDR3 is TGCAGCGTTGAAGATAGGGAGTATGGCTACGAGCAGTACTTC.

In nucleotides, the CDR3 is TGTGCCAGCAGTTTTAACTCTAATCGGGGAAATGAGCAGTTCTTC. This codes for CASSFNSNRGNEQFF. The chain recombines TRBV27 with TRBJ2-1; possibly TRBD2 for D (5 bases). There are 15 residues in the CDR3. Germline CDR1 reads MNHEY; CDR2 reads SMNVEV (reference sequence). V was cut by 3 bases and J by 7 bases, with 16 bases left in between.

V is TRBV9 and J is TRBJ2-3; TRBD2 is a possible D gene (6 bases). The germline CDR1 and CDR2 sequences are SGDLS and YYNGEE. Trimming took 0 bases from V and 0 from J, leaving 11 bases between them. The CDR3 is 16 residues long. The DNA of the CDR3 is TGTGCCAGCAGCGTAGCCGGGACTGCTAGCACAGATACGCAGTATTTT. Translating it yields CASSVAGTASTDTQYF.

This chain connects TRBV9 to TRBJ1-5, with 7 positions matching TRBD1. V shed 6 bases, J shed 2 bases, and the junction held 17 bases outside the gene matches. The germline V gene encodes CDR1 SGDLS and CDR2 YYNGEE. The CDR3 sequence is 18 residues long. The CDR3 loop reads CASTISGTALYGNQPQHF. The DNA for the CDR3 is TGTGCCAGCACCATTAGCGGGACAGCGCTCTATGGCAATCAGCCCCAGCATTTT.

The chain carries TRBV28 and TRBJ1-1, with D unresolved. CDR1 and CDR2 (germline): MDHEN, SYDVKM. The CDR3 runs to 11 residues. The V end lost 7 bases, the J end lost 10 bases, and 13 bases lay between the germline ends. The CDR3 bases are TGTGCCAGCACCTGGGCCGCGGGAGCTTTCTTT. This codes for CASTWAAGAFF.

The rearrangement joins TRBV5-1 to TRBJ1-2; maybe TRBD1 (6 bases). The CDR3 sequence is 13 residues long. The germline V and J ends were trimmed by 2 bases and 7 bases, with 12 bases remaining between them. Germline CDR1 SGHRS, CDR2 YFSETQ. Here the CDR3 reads CASSFTGIRGYTF. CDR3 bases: TGCGCCAGCAGCTTTACAGGGATCCGTGGCTACACCTTC.

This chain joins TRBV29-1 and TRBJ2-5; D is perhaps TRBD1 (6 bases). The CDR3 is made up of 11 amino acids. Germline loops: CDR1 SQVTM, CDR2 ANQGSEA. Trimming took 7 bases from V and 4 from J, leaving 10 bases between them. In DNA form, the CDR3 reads TGCAGCGCAGAGACAGGAGAGACCCAGTACTTC. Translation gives CSAETGETQYF.

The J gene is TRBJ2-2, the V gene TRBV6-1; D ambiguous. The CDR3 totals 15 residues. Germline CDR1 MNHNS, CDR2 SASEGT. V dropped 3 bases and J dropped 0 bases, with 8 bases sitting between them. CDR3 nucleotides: TGTGCCAGCAGTGATTATACACCGAACACCGGGGAGCTGTTTTTT. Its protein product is CASSDYTPNTGELFF.

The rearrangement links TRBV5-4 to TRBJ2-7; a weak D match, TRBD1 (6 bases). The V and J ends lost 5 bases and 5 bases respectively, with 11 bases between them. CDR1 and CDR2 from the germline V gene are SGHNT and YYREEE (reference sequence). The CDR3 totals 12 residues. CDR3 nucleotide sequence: TGTGCCAGCAGTTCGGACAGCCACGAGCAGTACTTC. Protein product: CASSSDSHEQYF.

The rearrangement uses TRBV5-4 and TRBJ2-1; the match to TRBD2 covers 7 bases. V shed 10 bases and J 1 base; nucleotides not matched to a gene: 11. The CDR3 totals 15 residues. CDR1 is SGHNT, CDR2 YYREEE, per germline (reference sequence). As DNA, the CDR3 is TGTGCCGGATCAGGAAGCGGGATATCCTACAATGAGCAGTTCTTC. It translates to CAGSGSGISYNEQFF. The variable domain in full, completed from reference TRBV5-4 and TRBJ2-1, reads ETGVTQSPTHLIKTRGQQVTLRCSSQSGHNTVSWYQQALGQGPQFIFQYYREEENGRGNFPPRFSGLQFPNYSSELNVNALELDDSALYLCAGSGSGISYNEQFFGPGTRLTVL.

DNA for the CDR3: TGTGCCAGCAGCTTTGGGGCTTCTGGCTACACCTTC. It specifies CASSFGASGYTF. The chain uses TRBV7-9 and TRBJ1-2; D perhaps matches TRBD1 (5 bases). The germline gives CDR1 SEHNR, CDR2 FQNEAQ (reference sequence). CDR3 size: 12 residues. V dropped 3 bases and J dropped 7 bases, with 9 bases sitting between them.

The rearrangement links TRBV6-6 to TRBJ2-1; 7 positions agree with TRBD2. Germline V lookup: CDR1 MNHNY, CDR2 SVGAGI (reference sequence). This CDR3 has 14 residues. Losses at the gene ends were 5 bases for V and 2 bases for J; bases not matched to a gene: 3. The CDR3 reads CASSVGTTYNEQFF. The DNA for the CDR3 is TGTGCCAGCAGTGTCGGGACTACCTACAATGAGCAGTTCTTC.

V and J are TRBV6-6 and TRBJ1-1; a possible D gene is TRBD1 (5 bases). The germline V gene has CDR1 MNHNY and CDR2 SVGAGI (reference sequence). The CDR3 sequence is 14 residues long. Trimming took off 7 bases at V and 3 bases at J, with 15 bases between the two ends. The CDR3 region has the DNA TGTGCCAGCACCCAGGGAGGGGCCTACACTGAAGCTTTCTTT. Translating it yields CASTQGGAYTEAFF.

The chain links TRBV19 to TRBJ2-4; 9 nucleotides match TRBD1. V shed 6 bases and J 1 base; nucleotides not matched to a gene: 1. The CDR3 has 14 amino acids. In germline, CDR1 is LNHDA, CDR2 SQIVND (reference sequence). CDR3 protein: CASRQGAAKNIQYF. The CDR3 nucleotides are TGTGCCAGTAGACAGGGGGCTGCCAAAAACATTCAGTACTTC.

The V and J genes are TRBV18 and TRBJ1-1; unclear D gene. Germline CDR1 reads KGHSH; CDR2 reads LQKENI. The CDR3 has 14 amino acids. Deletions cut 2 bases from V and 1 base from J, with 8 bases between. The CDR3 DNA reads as TGTGCCAGCTCACCATACGGTCGGAACACTGAAGCTTTCTTT. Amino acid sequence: CASSPYGRNTEAFF. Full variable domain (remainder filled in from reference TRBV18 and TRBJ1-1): NAGVMQNPRHLVRRRGQEARLRCSPMKGHSHVYWYRQLPEEGLKFMVYLQKENIIDESGMPKERFSAEFPKEGPSILRIQQVVRGDSAAYFCASSPYGRNTEAFFGQGTRLTVV.

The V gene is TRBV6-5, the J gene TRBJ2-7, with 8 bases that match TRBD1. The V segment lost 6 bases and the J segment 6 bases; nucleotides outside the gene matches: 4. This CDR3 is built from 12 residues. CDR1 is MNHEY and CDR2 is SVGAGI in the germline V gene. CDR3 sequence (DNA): TGTGCCAGCAGCCGAACAGGGGGCGAGCAGTACTTC. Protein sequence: CASSRTGGEQYF.

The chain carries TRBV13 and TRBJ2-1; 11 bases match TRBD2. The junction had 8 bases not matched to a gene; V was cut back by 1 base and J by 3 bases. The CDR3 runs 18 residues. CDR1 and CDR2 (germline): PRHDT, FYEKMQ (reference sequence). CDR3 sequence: CASSLATSGSPIYNEQFF. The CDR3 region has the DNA TGTGCCAGCAGCTTAGCTACTAGCGGGAGTCCCATCTACAATGAGCAGTTCTTC.

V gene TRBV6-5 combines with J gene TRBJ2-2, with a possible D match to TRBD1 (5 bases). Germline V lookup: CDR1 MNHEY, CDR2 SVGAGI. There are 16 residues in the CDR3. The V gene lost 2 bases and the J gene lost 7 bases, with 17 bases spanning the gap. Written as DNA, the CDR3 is TGTGCCAGCAGTTACGGACATCCAAGGAATTACGGGGAGCTGTTTTTT. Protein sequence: CASSYGHPRNYGELFF.

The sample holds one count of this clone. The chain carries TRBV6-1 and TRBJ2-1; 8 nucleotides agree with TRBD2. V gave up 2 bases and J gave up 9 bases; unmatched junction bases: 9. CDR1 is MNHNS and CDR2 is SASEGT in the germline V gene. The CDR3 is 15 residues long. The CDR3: CASSELSGSFGEQFF. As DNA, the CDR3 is TGTGCCAGCAGTGAACTGAGCGGGAGTTTTGGTGAGCAGTTCTTC.

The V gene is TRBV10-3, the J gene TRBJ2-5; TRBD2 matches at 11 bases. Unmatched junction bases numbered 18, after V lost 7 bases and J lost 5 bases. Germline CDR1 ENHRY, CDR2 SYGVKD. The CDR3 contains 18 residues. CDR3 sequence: CAINGPIAGGPGLETQYF. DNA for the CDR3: TGTGCCATCAATGGACCCATAGCGGGAGGGCCCGGTTTGGAGACCCAGTACTTC.

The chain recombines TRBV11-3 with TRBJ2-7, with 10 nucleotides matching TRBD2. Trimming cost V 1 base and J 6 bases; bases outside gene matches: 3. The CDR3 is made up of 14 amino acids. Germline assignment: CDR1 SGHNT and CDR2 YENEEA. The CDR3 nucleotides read TGTGCCAGCAGCTTAGGGGGACTAGCGCCCGAGCAGTACTTC. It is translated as CASSLGGLAPEQYF.